Included here is one T cell receptor (beta chain) sequence, with context. Its antigen is still unknown. The sample originates from a study of T-cell memory formation after mild COVID-19. A single record per CDR3 protein comes from TCRdb applying MiXCR to the 5' RACE reads. In the table there are 90,000 to 120,000 distinct CDR3 sequences, approximately 15% of which are singletons. Study conclusions and caveats: Researchers report contracting CD4+ clones mostly in CM and EM, with CD8+ clones in EMRA. Second-wave clones peaking on day 37 lacked confirmed SARS-CoV-2 specificity. Contracting clones, day 15 to 85, had balanced CD4/CD8, and later expanders favored CD4+.

Germline loops: CDR1 SGHRS, CDR2 YFSETQ. CDR3 length: 15 residues. Trimming left V 0 bases short and J 5 bases short, with 14 bases between. Sequencing was done on a sample of PBMCs or a T cell subset sorted from them (not recorded which). This clonotype was sampled from a young man who had mild COVID-19 (a few samples of this study predate the infection). Cell type and time point are not known. The chain couples TRBV5-1 to TRBJ2-5, with D perhaps TRBD1 or TRBD2 (6 bases each). CDR3 sequence: CASSLATGREETQYF. DNA of the CDR3: TGCGCCAGCAGCTTGGCGACAGGACGGGAGGAGACCCAGTACTTC.